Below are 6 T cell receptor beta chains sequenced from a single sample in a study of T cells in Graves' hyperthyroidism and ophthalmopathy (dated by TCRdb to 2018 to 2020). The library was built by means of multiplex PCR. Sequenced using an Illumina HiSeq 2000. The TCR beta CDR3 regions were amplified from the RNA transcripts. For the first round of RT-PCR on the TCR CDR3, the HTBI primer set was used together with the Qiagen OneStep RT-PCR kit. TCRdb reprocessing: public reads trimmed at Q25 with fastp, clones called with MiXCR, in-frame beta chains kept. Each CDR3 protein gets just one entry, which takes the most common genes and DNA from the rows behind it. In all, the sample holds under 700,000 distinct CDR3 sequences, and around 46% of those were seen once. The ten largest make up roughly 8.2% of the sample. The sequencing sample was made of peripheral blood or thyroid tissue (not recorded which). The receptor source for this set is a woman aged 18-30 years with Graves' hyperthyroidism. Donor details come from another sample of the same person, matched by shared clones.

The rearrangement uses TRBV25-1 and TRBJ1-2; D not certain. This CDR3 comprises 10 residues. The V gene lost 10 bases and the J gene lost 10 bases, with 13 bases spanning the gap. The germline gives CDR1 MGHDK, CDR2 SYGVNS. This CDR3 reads CATYKGAYTF. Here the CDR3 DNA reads TGTGCCACATACAAGGGTGCCTACACCTTC.

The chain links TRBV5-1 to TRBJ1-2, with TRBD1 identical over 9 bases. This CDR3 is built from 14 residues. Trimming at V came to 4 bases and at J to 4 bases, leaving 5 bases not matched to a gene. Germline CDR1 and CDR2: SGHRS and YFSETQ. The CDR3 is CASSTQTGGYGYTF. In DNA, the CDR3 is TGCGCCAGCAGCACCCAGACAGGGGGCTATGGCTACACCTTC.

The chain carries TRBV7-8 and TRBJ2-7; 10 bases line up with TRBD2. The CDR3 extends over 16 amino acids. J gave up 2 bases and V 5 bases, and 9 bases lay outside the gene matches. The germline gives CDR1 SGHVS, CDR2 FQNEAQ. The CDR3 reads CASSALEGLAAYEQYF. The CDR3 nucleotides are TGTGCCAGCAGCGCATTGGAAGGACTAGCGGCCTACGAGCAGTACTTC.

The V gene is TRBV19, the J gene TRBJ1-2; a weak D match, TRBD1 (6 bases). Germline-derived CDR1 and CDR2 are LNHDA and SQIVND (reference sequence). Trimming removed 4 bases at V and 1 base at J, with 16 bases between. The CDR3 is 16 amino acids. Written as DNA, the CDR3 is TGTGCCAGTAGTAGAGAACAGGACAGCCTTAACTATGGCTACACCTTC. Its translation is CASSREQDSLNYGYTF.

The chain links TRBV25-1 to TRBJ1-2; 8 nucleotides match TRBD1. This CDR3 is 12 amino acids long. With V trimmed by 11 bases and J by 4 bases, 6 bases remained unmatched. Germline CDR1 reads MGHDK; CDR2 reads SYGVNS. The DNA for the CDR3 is TGTGCCTCGGACAGGGAGGGCTATGGCTACACCTTC. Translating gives CASDREGYGYTF.

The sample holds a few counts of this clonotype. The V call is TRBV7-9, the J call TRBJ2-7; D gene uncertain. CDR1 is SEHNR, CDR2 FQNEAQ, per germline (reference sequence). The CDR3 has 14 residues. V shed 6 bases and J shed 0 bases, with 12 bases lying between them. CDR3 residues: CASSFGRTSYEQYF. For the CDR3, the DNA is TGTGCCAGCAGTTTCGGCCGGACCTCCTACGAGCAGTACTTC.